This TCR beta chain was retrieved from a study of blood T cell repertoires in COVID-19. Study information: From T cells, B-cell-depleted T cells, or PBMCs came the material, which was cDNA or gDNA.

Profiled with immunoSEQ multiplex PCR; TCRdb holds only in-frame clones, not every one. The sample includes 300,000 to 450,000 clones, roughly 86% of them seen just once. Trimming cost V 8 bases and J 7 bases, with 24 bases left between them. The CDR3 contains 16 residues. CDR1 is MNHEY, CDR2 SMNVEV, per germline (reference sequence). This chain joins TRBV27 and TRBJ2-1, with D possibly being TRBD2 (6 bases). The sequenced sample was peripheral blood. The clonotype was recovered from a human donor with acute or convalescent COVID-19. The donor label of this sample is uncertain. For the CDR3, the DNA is TGTGCCAGCTCCCCTCGGGGGACCCGGAGATCAAATGAGCAGTTCTTC. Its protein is CASSPRGTRRSNEQFF.